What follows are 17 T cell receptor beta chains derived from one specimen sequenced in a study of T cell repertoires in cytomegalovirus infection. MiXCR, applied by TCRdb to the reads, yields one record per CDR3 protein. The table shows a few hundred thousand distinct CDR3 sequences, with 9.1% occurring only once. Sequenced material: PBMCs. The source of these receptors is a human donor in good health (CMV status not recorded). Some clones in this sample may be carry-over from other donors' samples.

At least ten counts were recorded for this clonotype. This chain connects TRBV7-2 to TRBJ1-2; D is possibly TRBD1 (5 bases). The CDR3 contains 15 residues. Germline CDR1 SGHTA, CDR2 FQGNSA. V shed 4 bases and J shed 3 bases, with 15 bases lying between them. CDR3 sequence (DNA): TGTGCCAGCAGCTCCCGAGGGGATGTTGACTATGGCTACACCTTC. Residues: CASSSRGDVDYGYTF.

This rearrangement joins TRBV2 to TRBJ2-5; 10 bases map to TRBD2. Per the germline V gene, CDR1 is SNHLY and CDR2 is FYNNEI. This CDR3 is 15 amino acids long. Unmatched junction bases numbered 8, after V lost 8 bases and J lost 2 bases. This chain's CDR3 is CASHGIAGGQETQYF. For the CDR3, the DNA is TGTGCCAGCCACGGGATAGCGGGGGGACAAGAGACCCAGTACTTC.

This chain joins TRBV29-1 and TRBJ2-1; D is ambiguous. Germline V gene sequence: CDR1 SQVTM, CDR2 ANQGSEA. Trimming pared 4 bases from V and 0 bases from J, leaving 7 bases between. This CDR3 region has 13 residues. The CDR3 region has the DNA TGCAGCGTTGGTGGAAGCTCCTACAATGAGCAGTTCTTC. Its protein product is CSVGGSSYNEQFF.

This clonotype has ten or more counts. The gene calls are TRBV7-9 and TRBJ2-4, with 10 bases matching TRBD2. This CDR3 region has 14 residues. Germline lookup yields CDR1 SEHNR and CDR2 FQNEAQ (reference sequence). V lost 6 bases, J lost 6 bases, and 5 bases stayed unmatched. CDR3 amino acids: CASSSGLAVNIQYF. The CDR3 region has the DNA TGTGCCAGCAGTTCCGGACTAGCGGTAAACATTCAGTACTTC.

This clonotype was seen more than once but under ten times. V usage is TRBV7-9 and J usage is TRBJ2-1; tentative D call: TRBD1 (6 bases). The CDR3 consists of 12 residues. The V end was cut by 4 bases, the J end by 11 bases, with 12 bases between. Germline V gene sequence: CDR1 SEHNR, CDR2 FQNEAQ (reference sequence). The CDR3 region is CASSSTGLQQFF. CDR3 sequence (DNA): TGTGCCAGCAGCTCAACAGGGTTGCAGCAGTTCTTC.

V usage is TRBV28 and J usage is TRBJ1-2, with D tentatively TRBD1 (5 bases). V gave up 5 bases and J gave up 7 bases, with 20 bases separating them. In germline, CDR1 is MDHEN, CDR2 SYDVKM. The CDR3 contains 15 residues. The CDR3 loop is CASSPPPGPLAGYTF. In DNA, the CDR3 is TGTGCCAGCAGTCCCCCCCCGGGACCTCTGGCTGGCTACACCTTC.

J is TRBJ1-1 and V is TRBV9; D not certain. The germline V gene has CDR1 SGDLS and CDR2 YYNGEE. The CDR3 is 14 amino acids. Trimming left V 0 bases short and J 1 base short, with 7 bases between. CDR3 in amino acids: CASSVAEKNTEAFF. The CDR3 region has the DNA TGTGCCAGCAGCGTAGCTGAGAAGAACACTGAAGCTTTCTTT.

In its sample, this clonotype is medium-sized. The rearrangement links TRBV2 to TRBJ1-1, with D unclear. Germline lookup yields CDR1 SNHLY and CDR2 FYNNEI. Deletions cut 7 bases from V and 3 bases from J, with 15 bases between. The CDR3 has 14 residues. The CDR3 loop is CASMGLNADTEAFF. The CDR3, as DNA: TGTGCCAGCATGGGATTAAACGCTGACACTGAAGCTTTCTTT.

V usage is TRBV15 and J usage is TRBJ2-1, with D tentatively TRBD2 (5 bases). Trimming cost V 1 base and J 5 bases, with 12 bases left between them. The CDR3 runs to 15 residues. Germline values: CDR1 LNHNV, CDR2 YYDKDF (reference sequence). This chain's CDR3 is CATSRVDGDHNEQFF. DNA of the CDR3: TGTGCCACCAGCAGAGTGGACGGGGATCACAATGAGCAGTTCTTC.

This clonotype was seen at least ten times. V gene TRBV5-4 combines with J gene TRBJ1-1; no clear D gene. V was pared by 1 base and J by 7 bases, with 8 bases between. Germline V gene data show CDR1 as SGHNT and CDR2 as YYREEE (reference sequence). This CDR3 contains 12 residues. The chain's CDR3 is CASSLPAHEAFF. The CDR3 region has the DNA TGTGCCAGCAGCTTGCCCGCCCATGAAGCTTTCTTT.

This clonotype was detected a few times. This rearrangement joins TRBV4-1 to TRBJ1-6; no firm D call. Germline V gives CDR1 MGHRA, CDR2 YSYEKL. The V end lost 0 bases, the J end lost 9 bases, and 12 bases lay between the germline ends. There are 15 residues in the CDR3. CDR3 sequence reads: CASSQEGRKGSPLHF. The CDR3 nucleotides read TGCGCCAGCAGCCAAGAAGGAAGAAAAGGTTCACCCCTCCACTTT.

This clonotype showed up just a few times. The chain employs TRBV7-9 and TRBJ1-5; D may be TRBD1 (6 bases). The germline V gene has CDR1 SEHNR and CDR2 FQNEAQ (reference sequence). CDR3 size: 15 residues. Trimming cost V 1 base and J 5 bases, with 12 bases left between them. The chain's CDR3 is CASSLGLKGDQPQHF. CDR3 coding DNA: TGTGCCAGCAGCTTAGGGTTAAAGGGGGATCAGCCCCAGCATTTT.

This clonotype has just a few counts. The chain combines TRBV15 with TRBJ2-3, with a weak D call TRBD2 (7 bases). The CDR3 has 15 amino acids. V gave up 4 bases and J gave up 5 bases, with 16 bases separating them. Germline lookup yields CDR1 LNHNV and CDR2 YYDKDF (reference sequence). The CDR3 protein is CATSKGGGYRDTQYF. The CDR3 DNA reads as TGTGCCACCAGCAAGGGGGGGGGGTACAGAGATACGCAGTATTTT.

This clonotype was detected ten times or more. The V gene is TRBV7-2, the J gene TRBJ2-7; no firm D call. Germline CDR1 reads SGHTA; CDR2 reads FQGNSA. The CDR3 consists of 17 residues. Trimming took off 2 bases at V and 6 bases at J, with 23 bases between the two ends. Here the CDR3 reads CASSLSSTHQTPLEQYF. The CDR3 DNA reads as TGTGCCAGCAGCTTAAGTTCCACTCACCAGACCCCCCTCGAGCAGTACTTC.

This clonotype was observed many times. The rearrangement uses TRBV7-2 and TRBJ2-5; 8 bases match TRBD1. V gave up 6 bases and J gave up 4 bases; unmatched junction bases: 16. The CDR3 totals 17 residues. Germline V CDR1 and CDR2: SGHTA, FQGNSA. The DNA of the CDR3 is TGTGCCAGCAGTGGGAGAGAGGACAGGGTGGTTCCAGAGACCCAGTACTTC. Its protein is CASSGREDRVVPETQYF.

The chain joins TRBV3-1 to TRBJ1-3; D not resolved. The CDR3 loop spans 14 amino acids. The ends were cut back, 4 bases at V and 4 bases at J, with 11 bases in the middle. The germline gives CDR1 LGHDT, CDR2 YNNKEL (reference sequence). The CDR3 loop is CASSRKGAGNTIYF. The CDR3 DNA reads TGTGCCAGCAGCCGCAAAGGTGCGGGAAACACCATATATTTT. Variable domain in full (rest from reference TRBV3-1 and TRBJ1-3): DTAVSQTPKYLVTQMGNDKSIKCEQNLGHDTMYWYKQDSKKFLKIMFSYNNKELIINETVPNRFSPKSPDKAHLNLHINSLELGDSAVYFCASSRKGAGNTIYFGEGSWLTVV.

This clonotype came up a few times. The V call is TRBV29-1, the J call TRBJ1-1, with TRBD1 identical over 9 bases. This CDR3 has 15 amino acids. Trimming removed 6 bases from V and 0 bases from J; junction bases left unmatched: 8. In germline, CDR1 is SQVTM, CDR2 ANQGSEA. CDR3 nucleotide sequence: TGCAGCGTCGGTGGGACAGGGATTGTGAACACTGAAGCTTTCTTT. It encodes CSVGGTGIVNTEAFF.